This is a list of T cell receptor beta chains from one sample in a study of T cell repertoires in cytomegalovirus infection. TCRdb used MiXCR to reprocess the reads, holding one entry per CDR3 protein. The sample has about 260,000 distinct CDR3 sequences, roughly an eighth seen once. Specimen: PBMCs. Receptors originate from a human donor in good health (CMV status not recorded). Some clones in this sample may be carry-over from other donors' samples. Both conserved end residues are trimmed from each CDR3. D genes are given only for firm matches.

len: 13; v_gene: TRBV7-2; d_gene: NA; CDR3aa: ASAPNYRPYNEQF
len: 14; v_gene: TRBV28; d_gene: NA; CDR3aa: ASSRVGTSLVNTQY
len: 11; v_gene: TRBV20-1; d_gene: NA; CDR3aa: SARSPREGKAF
len: 11; v_gene: TRBV20-1; d_gene: NA; CDR3aa: SARGRFDSPLH
len: 15; v_gene: TRBV12-3/TRBV12-4; d_gene: TRBD1; CDR3aa: ASSYGTGLSGANVLT
len: 16; v_gene: TRBV12-3/TRBV12-4; d_gene: TRBD1; CDR3aa: ASSLIVGGQGGNNEQF
len: 14; v_gene: TRBV29-1; d_gene: TRBD1; CDR3aa: SAEYRQGPGTGELF
len: 12; v_gene: TRBV7-8; d_gene: NA; CDR3aa: ASSPRASTDTQY
len: 13; v_gene: TRBV7-2; d_gene: NA; CDR3aa: ASSLGGWGWGTQY
len: 11; v_gene: TRBV11-3; d_gene: NA; CDR3aa: ASSLDMEETQY
len: 12; v_gene: TRBV7-3; d_gene: NA; CDR3aa: ASSSEGSYNEQF
len: 11; v_gene: TRBV4-2; d_gene: NA; CDR3aa: ASRMSGSYEQY
len: 14; v_gene: TRBV7-6; d_gene: NA; CDR3aa: ASSFEASGGTDTQY
len: 11; v_gene: TRBV6-2/TRBV6-3; d_gene: NA; CDR3aa: ASSRGATGELF
len: 10; v_gene: TRBV2; d_gene: NA; CDR3aa: ASKRNTGELF
len: 19; v_gene: TRBV10-3; d_gene: TRBD2; CDR3aa: AISGGGPGLGAAEPYNEQF
len: 12; v_gene: TRBV7-9; d_gene: TRBD1; CDR3aa: ASSPGQGISPLH
len: 11; v_gene: TRBV14; d_gene: NA; CDR3aa: ASSQASRATQY
len: 11; v_gene: TRBV28; d_gene: NA; CDR3aa: ASSPAGQETQY
len: 12; v_gene: TRBV24-1; d_gene: NA; CDR3aa: ATSDSGVTDTQY
len: 13; v_gene: TRBV11-2; d_gene: NA; CDR3aa: ASSYTQRVAGELF
len: 17; v_gene: TRBV4-1; d_gene: TRBD1; CDR3aa: ASSRPRDRGSSGANVLT
len: 12; v_gene: TRBV11-3; d_gene: NA; CDR3aa: ASSADRDTYEQY
len: 13; v_gene: TRBV5-8; d_gene: TRBD1; CDR3aa: ASSFGVQGDQPQH
len: 11; v_gene: TRBV2; d_gene: NA; CDR3aa: ASSVALVDEQF
len: 11; v_gene: TRBV20-1; d_gene: NA; CDR3aa: SASLTAKNIQY
len: 12; v_gene: TRBV12-3/TRBV12-4; d_gene: NA; CDR3aa: ASSLGYREGEAF
len: 13; v_gene: TRBV5-4; d_gene: NA; CDR3aa: ASSLAPMGTGELF
len: 13; v_gene: TRBV7-2; d_gene: NA; CDR3aa: ASSPQTDSNQPQH
len: 11; v_gene: TRBV6-2/TRBV6-3; d_gene: TRBD1; CDR3aa: ASIRGAGQPQH
len: 12; v_gene: TRBV28; d_gene: NA; CDR3aa: ASGAESSYNEQF
len: 15; v_gene: TRBV6-1; d_gene: NA; CDR3aa: ASSGPISTYSYNEQF
len: 12; v_gene: TRBV20-1; d_gene: NA; CDR3aa: SARGDVGLGEQY
len: 11; v_gene: TRBV5-4; d_gene: TRBD2; CDR3aa: ASSFSGTNEQF
len: 10; v_gene: TRBV29-1; d_gene: NA; CDR3aa: SVPKEGTEQY